This is a list of T cell receptor beta chains from one sample in a study of blood T cell repertoires in COVID-19. Produced via immunoSEQ multiplex PCR; TCRdb's table is partial and in-frame only. The sample has about 220,000 clones; approximately 80% are singletons. The specimen sequenced was peripheral blood. The receptors come from a woman aged 60 to 75 who had recovered from COVID-19. The CDR3 runs from the conserved cysteine through the conserved F or W. The D gene is left open where the match is weak. Size is stated for part of the rows, as once, few or many counts, or as a class when the clone is expanded.

TRBV12-5	NA	NA	TRBJ1-3	CASGLSRIPDTIYF	TGTGCTAGTGGTTTATCCCGAATACCGGACACCATATATTTT
TRBV11-2	NA	NA	TRBJ2-5	CASSRRGLTPGETQYF	TGTGCCAGCAGCCGGCGCGGACTAACCCCCGGGGAGACCCAGTACTTC
TRBV5-1	TRBD2	NA	TRBJ2-2	CASSLRAGGPTGELFF	TGCGCCAGCAGCTTGCGGGCGGGGGGGCCGACCGGGGAGCTGTTTTTT
TRBV2	NA	NA	TRBJ1-1	CASSESGLAVAFF	TGTGCCAGCAGTGAATCGGGACTCGCGGTAGCTTTCTTT
TRBV11-1	TRBD1	once	TRBJ1-1	CASRTQGARGGTEAFF	TGTGCCAGCAGAACGCAGGGGGCGCGGGGGGGCACTGAAGCTTTCTTT
TRBV11-1	NA	NA	TRBJ2-7	CASSSRGTSYEQYF	TGTGCCAGCAGCTCCCGGGGGACTTCCTACGAGCAGTACTTC
TRBV3-1/TRBV3-2	TRBD2	few	TRBJ2-5	CASSPGLAGGQETQYF	TGTGCCAGCAGCCCTGGACTAGCGGGGGGCCAAGAGACCCAGTACTTC
TRBV7-3	TRBD1	NA	TRBJ2-1	CASSLTGQGVTEQFF	TGTGCCAGCAGCTTAACAGGACAGGGAGTGACTGAGCAGTTCTTC
TRBV6-7	NA	NA	TRBJ1-1	CASSFTGSEGTEAFF	TGTGCCAGCAGTTTCACAGGGTCAGAAGGCACTGAAGCTTTCTTT
TRBV7-3	TRBD2	NA	TRBJ2-2	CASSPGGGRVCRELFF	TGTGCCAGCAGCCCCGGCGGGGGGAGGGTTTGCCGGGAGCTGTTTTTT
TRBV7-8	NA	NA	TRBJ1-4	CASSFRRSNEKLFF	TGTGCCAGCAGCTTTCGCAGATCTAATGAAAAACTGTTTTTT
TRBV9	NA	NA	TRBJ2-7	CASSVAAGNPYEQYF	TGTGCCAGCAGCGTAGCCGCAGGTAATCCCTACGAGCAGTACTTC
TRBV18	TRBD2	NA	TRBJ2-3	CASSPSGGGTDTQYF	TGTGCCAGCTCCCCTAGCGGGGGAGGCACAGATACGCAGTATTTT
TRBV5-6	NA	NA	TRBJ2-7	CASSLQGNEQYF	TGTGCCAGCAGCTTGCAGGGAAACGAGCAGTACTTC
TRBV6-2/TRBV6-3	NA	NA	TRBJ1-6	CASSYSDAEEVSPLHF	TGTGCCAGCAGTTACTCAGACGCCGAAGAGGTTTCACCCCTCCACTTT
TRBV5-6	TRBD1	NA	TRBJ1-1	CASRNRGPTEAFF	TGTGCCAGCAGGAACAGGGGGCCCACTGAAGCTTTCTTT
TRBV18	TRBD1	NA	TRBJ2-4	CASSLRTGEAKNIQYF	TGTGCCAGCTCACTACGGACAGGGGAAGCCAAAAACATTCAGTACTTC
TRBV4-1	TRBD1	NA	TRBJ2-5	CASSSLTGARGTQYF	TGCGCCAGCAGCTCGTTGACAGGGGCGAGAGGGACCCAGTACTTC
TRBV11-2	TRBD2	NA	TRBJ2-1	CASSFGLAGGYSNEQFF	TGTGCCAGCAGCTTCGGACTAGCGGGGGGGTATAGTAATGAGCAGTTCTTC
TRBV5-8	TRBD1	NA	TRBJ2-7	CASSSGDRAYEQYF	TGTGCCAGCAGCTCAGGGGACAGGGCCTACGAGCAGTACTTC
TRBV29-1	NA	few	TRBJ2-2	CSVAAETGELFF	TGCAGCGTTGCGGCGGAGACCGGGGAGCTGTTTTTT
TRBV19	TRBD2	NA	TRBJ2-5	CASSPRLAGETQYF	TGTGCCAGTAGTCCACGACTAGCGGGAGAGACCCAGTACTTC
TRBV5-5	NA	NA	TRBJ1-2	CASSFAWPPTNYGYTF	TGTGCCAGCAGCTTTGCTTGGCCCCCAACTAACTATGGCTACACCTTC
TRBV10-1	NA	NA	TRBJ1-3	CASSEETGSGNTIYF	TGCGCCAGCAGTGAGGAAACAGGGAGCGGAAACACCATATATTTT
TRBV20-1	TRBD1	NA	TRBJ2-3	CSASRDRGRQDTQYF	TGCAGTGCTAGTAGGGACAGGGGACGCCAGGATACGCAGTATTTT
TRBV5-1	NA	NA	TRBJ1-1	CASSLTAGNTEAFF	TGCGCCAGCAGCTTGACGGCGGGGAACACTGAAGCTTTCTTT
TRBV6-5	TRBD2	NA	TRBJ2-5	CASMGSGGAGETQYF	TGTGCCAGCATGGGTAGCGGGGGGGCCGGGGAGACCCAGTACTTC
TRBV10-3	NA	NA	TRBJ1-2	CAISVRQGSGYTF	TGTGCCATCAGTGTTCGGCAGGGAAGTGGCTACACCTTC
TRBV11-3	TRBD1	once	TRBJ1-1	CASSLDRGRGHTEAFF	TGTGCCAGCAGCTTAGATCGAGGTAGGGGGCACACTGAAGCTTTCTTT
TRBV4-1	TRBD1	NA	TRBJ2-7	CASSWTGRSYEQYF	TGCGCCAGCAGTTGGACAGGGAGATCCTACGAGCAGTACTTC
TRBV5-4	NA	NA	TRBJ2-5	CASRKGAGSTQETQYF	TGTGCCAGCAGAAAAGGGGCGGGATCGACTCAAGAGACCCAGTACTTC
TRBV4-1	TRBD1	NA	TRBJ1-2	CASSHVGQVDGYTF	TGCGCCAGCAGCCATGTGGGACAGGTGGATGGCTACACCTTC
TRBV5-1	NA	few	TRBJ1-2	CASSLGAGDHYGYTF	TGCGCCAGCAGCTTGGGGGCAGGGGACCACTATGGCTACACCTTC
TRBV4-1	NA	NA	TRBJ2-5	CASSPSETRGSTQYF	TGCGCCAGCAGCCCCTCAGAGACTAGGGGTTCGACCCAGTACTTC
TRBV18	TRBD1	NA	TRBJ2-2	CASSPYRGVDTGELFF	TGTGCCAGCTCACCTTACAGGGGCGTCGACACCGGGGAGCTGTTTTTT
TRBV7-3	TRBD2	NA	TRBJ2-7	CASSPGTSGSYEQYF	TGTGCCAGCAGCCCCGGGACTAGCGGCTCCTACGAGCAGTACTTC
TRBV7-8	NA	NA	TRBJ2-1	CASSPYSEQFF	TGTGCCAGCAGCCCTTACAGCGAGCAGTTCTTC
TRBV20-1	TRBD2	NA	TRBJ2-1	CSASGLAGGRSYNEQFF	TGCAGTGCTAGTGGACTAGCGGGGGGACGCTCCTACAATGAGCAGTTCTTC
TRBV11-3	NA	NA	TRBJ2-1	CASSLGGGSNEQFF	TGTGCCAGCAGCTTAGGCGGGGGCTCCAATGAGCAGTTCTTC
TRBV7-3	TRBD2	NA	TRBJ2-3	CASSLTLAGGPGTDTQYF	TGTGCCAGCAGCTTAACGTTAGCGGGGGGGCCGGGCACAGATACGCAGTATTTT
TRBV10-3	TRBD2	NA	TRBJ2-1	CAIGRAGNYNEQFF	TGTGCCATCGGTCGAGCGGGGAACTACAATGAGCAGTTCTTC
TRBV2	TRBD1	NA	TRBJ2-7	CASRVSSGTAYEQYF	TGTGCCAGCAGAGTTTCCTCCGGGACAGCCTACGAGCAGTACTTC
TRBV2	TRBD2	NA	TRBJ2-1	CASRRLAGGPHEQFF	TGTGCCAGCAGGCGACTAGCGGGGGGGCCGCATGAGCAGTTCTTC
TRBV9	TRBD2	NA	TRBJ2-1	CASSGSGGFYNEQFF	TGTGCCAGCAGCGGTAGCGGGGGGTTCTACAATGAGCAGTTCTTC
TRBV3-1/TRBV3-2	TRBD2	once	TRBJ2-3	CASSQDLAGGGTDTQYF	TGTGCCAGCAGCCAAGATTTAGCGGGGGGGGGCACAGATACGCAGTATTTT
TRBV6-5	TRBD1	NA	TRBJ1-2	CASSTTGGSSGYTF	TGTGCCAGCAGTACGACAGGGGGTTCAAGCGGCTACACCTTC
TRBV3-1/TRBV3-2	NA	NA	TRBJ1-6	CASSQGGRAIRSSYNSPLHF	TGTGCCAGCAGCCAAGGAGGCAGGGCAATTAGGAGCTCCTATAATTCACCCCTCCACTTT
TRBV19	NA	NA	TRBJ1-4	CASSYTDWDEKLFF	TGTGCCAGTAGTTATACCGACTGGGATGAAAAACTGTTTTTT
TRBV3-1/TRBV3-2	NA	NA	TRBJ1-1	CASSQGVTWNTEAFF	TGTGCCAGCAGCCAAGGGGTGACATGGAACACTGAAGCTTTCTTT
TRBV19	TRBD1	NA	TRBJ2-7	CASSAGQGIYEQYF	TGTGCCAGTAGTGCCGGACAGGGAATCTACGAGCAGTACTTC
TRBV7-9	NA	NA	TRBJ1-1	CASSLAPGTEAFF	TGTGCCAGCAGCTTAGCCCCCGGGACTGAAGCTTTCTTT